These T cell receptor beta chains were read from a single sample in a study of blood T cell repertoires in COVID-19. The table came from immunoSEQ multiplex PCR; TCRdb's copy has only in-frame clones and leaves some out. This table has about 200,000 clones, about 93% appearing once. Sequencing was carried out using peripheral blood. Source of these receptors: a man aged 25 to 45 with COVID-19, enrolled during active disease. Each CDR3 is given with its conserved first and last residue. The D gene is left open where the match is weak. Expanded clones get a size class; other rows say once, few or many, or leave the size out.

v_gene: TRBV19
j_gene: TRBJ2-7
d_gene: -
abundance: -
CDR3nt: TGTGCCGGTAGTATCCGGGCAGGGGACCCCTACGAGCAGTACTTC
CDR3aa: CAGSIRAGDPYEQYF

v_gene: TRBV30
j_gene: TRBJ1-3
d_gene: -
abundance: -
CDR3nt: TGTGCCTGGAGTGTACTCGGCGGACTATTAACTATCTCTGGAAACACCATATATTTT
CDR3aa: CAWSVLGGLLTISGNTIYF

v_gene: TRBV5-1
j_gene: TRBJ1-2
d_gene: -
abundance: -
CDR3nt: TGCGCCAGCAGCTTTCAACCAGGGGATACTAACTATGGCTACACCTTC
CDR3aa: CASSFQPGDTNYGYTF

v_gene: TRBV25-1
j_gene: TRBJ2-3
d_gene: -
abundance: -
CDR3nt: TGTGCCAGCAGTGACCGGGTGCGGACAGCAGATACGCAGTATTTT
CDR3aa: CASSDRVRTADTQYF

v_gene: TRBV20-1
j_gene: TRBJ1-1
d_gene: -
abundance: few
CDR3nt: TGCAGTGCTAGTGACCCGGAAGCTTTCTTT
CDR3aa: CSASDPEAFF

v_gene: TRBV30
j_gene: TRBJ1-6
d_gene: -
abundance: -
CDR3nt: TGTGCCTGGAGTCTTACTGGGCTAAGCTCCTATAATTCACCCCTCCACTTT
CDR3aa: CAWSLTGLSSYNSPLHF

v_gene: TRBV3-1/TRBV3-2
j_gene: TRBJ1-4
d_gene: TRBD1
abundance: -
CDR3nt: TGTGCCAGCAGCCAAAGCCCCCCAGGGGGCACTAATGAAAAACTGTTTTTT
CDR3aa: CASSQSPPGGTNEKLFF

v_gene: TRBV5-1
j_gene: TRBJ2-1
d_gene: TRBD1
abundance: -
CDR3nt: TGCGCCAGCAGCTTTCCCGGGACAGGGATTAAGAATGAGCAGTTCTTC
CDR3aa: CASSFPGTGIKNEQFF

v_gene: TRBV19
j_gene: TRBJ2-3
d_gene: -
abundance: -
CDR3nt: TGTGCCAGTAGTATTGTCGGGCGGGCAAGCACAGATACGCAGTATTTT
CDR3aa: CASSIVGRASTDTQYF

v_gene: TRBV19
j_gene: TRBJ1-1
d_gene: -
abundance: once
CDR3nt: TGTGCCAGTAGTAGATCTCAGGGAAGAACTGAAGCTTTCTTT
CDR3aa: CASSRSQGRTEAFF

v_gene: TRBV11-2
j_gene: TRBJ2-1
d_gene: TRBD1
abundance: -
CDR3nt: TGTGCCAGCAGCGTCCCGGGACAGCGGAATGAGCAGTTCTTC
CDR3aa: CASSVPGQRNEQFF

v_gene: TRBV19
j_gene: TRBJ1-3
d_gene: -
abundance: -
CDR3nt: TGTGCCAGTAGTATAGATCCTAAGAGTTTTGGAAACACCATATATTTT
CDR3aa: CASSIDPKSFGNTIYF

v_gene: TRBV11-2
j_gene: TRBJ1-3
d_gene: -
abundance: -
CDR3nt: TGTGCCAGCAGCTTCCGCAGCTCTGGAAACACCATATATTTT
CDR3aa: CASSFRSSGNTIYF

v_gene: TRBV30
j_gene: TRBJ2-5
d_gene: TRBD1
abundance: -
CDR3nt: TGTGCCTGGAGTGTACGGGGGACAGGGGCGGAGACCCAGTACTTC
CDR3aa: CAWSVRGTGAETQYF

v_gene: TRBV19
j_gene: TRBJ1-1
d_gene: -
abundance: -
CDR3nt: TGTGCCAGTAGTATGGGCTCGGGGAGACCGAACACTGAAGCTTTCTTT
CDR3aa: CASSMGSGRPNTEAFF

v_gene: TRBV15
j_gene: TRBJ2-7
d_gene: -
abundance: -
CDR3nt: TGTGCCACCAGCAGGGAGACTACATGGGAGCAGTACTTC
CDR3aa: CATSRETTWEQYF

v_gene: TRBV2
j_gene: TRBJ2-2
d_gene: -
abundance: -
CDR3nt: TGTGCCAGCAAAACCATAGTCGCCGGGGAGCTGTTTTTT
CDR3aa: CASKTIVAGELFF

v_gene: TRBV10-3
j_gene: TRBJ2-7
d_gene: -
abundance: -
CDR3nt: TGTGCCATCAGTCACAGGGGAGGCGAGCAGTACTTC
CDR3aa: CAISHRGGEQYF

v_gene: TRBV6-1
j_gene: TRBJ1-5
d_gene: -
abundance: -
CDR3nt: TGTGCCAGCAGTGACGAAGCCTTACAGCCCCAGCATTTT
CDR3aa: CASSDEALQPQHF

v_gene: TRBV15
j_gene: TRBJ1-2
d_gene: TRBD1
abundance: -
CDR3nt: TGTGCCACCAGCAGAGATGGTAAAGGGGGCTCCTATGGCTACACCTTC
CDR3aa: CATSRDGKGGSYGYTF

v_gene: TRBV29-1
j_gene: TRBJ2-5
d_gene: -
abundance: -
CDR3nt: TGCAGCGTTGTCCCAGCGGAACTGCAAGAGACCCAGTACTTC
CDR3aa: CSVVPAELQETQYF

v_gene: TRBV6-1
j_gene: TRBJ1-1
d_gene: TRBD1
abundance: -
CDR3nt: TGTGCCAGCAGTGTCGGGACAGGGGGTCCCCTGAACACTGAAGCTTTCTTT
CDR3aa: CASSVGTGGPLNTEAFF

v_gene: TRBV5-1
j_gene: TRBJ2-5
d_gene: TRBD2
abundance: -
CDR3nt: TGCGCCAGCAGCTTGGCCCGCCGGACTAGCGGACAAGAGACCCAGTACTTC
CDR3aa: CASSLARRTSGQETQYF

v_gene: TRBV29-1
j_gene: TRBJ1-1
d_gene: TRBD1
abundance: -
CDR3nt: TGCAGCGTTGCAGGGGGTTCTGCTGAAGCTTTCTTT
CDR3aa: CSVAGGSAEAFF

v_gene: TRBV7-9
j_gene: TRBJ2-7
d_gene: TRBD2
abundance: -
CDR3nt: TGTGCCAGCAGCTTAGCGGCGGGGGGGCCTTCCTCCTACGAGCAGTACTTC
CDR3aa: CASSLAAGGPSSYEQYF

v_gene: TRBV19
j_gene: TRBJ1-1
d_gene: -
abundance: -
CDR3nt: TGTGCCAGTACCAGGGAGAGCGAGGGGGTGAACACTGAAGCTTTCTTT
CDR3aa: CASTRESEGVNTEAFF

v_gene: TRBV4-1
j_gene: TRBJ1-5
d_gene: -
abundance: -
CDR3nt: TGCGCCAGCAGCCGAGCCGACACGGCCAGCAATCAGCCCCAGCATTTT
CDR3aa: CASSRADTASNQPQHF

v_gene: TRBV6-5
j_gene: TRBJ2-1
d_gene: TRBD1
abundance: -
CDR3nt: TGTGCCAGCACCCAACAGGGGACCTCCTACAATGAGCAGTTCTTC
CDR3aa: CASTQQGTSYNEQFF

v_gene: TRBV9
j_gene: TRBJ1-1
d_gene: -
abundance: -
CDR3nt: TGTGCCAGCAGCCCGGGGAGGGGCTGGGACACTGAAGCTTTCTTT
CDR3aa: CASSPGRGWDTEAFF

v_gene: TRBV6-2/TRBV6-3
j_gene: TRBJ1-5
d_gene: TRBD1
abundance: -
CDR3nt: TGTGCCAGCAGTTGGGGACAGGGTGGAGGTCAGCCCCAGCATTTT
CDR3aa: CASSWGQGGGQPQHF

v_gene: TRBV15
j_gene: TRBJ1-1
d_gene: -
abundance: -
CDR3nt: TGTGCCACCAGCAGAGATCCGGGAGGCCCTGAAGCTTTCTTT
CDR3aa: CATSRDPGGPEAFF

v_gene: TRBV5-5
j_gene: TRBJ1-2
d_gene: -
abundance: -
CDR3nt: TGTGCCAGCAGCTTGGATTTGGTCAGTGGCTACACCTTC
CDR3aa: CASSLDLVSGYTF

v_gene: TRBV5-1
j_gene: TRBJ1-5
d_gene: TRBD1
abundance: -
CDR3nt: TGCGCCAGCAGCCTTAGGGGGCTGAGCAATCAGCCCCAGCATTTT
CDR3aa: CASSLRGLSNQPQHF

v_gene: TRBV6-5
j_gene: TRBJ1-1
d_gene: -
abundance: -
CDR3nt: TGTGCCAGCAGTTCCCGCGTCTTAAACACTGAAGCTTTCTTT
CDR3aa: CASSSRVLNTEAFF

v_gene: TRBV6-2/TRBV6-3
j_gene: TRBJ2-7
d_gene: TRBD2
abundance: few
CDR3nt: TGTGCCAGCAGCAGAGCGGGGGGATTTTACGAGCAGTACTTC
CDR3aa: CASSRAGGFYEQYF

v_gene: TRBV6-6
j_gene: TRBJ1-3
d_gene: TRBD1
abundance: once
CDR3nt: TGTGCCAGCAGTCCCGGGACAGCTGGAAACACCATATATTTT
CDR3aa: CASSPGTAGNTIYF

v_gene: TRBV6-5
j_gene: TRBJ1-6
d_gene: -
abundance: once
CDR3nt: TGTGCCAGCAGTCCCCGGGGGGGTTCACCCCTCCACTTT
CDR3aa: CASSPRGGSPLHF

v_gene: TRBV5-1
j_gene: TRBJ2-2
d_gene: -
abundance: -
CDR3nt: TGCGCCAGCAGCTTGGACGGGGGAGGTGTTTCCGGGGAGCTGTTTTTT
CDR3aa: CASSLDGGGVSGELFF

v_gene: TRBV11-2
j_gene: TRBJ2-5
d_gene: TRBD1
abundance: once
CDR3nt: TGTGCCAGCAGCAAGGACAGGGGAGGAGAGACCCAGTACTTC
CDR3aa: CASSKDRGGETQYF

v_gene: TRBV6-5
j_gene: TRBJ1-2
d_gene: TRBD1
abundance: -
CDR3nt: TGTGCCAGCAGTTACTCGAGGACAGGCTATGGCTACACCTTC
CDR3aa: CASSYSRTGYGYTF

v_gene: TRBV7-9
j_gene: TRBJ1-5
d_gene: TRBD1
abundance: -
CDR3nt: TGTGCCAGCAGCCAGGGGGCAGTGAGCAATCAGCCCCAGCATTTT
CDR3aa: CASSQGAVSNQPQHF

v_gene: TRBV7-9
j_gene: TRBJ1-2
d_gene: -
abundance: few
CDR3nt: TGTGCCAGCAGCTTAGTTGTCGGGTTGGATAACTATGGCTACACCTTC
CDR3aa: CASSLVVGLDNYGYTF

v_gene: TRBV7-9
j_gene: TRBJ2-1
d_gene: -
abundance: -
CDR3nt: TGTGCCAGCGCCCGAGACTTGACCTCCTACAATGAGCAGTTCTTC
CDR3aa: CASARDLTSYNEQFF

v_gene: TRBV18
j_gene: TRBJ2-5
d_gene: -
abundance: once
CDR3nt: TGTGCCAGCTCACCGGCGCAGGGGATTGGGACCCAGTACTTC
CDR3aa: CASSPAQGIGTQYF

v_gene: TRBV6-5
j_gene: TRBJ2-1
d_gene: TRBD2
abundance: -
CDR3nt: TGTGCCAGCAGTTACGGCGGGGGGCAGTTCTTC
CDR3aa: CASSYGGGQFF

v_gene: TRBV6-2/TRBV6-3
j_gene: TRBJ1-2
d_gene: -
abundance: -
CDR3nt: TGTGCCAGCAGTTACGTTGGGGGCGCGCCCTATGGCTACACCTTC
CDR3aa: CASSYVGGAPYGYTF

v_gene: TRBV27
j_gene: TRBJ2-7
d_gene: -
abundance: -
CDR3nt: TGTGCCAGCAGTAGACAGGAAGAAGCCTACGAGCAGTACTTC
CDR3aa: CASSRQEEAYEQYF

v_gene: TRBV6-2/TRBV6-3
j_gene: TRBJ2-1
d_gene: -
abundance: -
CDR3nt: TGTGCCAGCAGTTATGGCAATGACAATGAGCAGTTCTTC
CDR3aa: CASSYGNDNEQFF